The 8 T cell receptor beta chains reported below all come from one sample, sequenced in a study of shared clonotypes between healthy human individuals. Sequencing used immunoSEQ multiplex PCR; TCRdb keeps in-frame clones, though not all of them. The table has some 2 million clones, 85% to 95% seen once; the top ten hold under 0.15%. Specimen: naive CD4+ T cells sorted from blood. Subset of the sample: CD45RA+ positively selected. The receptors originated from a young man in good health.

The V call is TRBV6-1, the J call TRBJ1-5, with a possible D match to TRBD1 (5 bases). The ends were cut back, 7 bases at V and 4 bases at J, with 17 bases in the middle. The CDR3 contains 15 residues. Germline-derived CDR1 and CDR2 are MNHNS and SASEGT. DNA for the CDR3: TGTGCCAGCAACGCGGACGGGACGTTAAATCAGCCCCAGCATTTT. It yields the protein CASNADGTLNQPQHF.

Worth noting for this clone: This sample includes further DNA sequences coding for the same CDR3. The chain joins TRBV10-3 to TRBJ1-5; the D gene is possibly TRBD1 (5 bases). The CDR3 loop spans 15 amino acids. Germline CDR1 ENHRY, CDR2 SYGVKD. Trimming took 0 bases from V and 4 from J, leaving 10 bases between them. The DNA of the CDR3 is TGTGCCATCAGTGAGTCTGGGGGGGATAATCAGCCCCAGCATTTT. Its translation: CAISESGGDNQPQHF.

The CDR3 protein is CASSVQGTRAFF. CDR3 nucleotides: TGTGCCAGCAGCGTACAGGGAACTCGGGCTTTCTTT. This rearrangement joins TRBV6-5 to TRBJ1-1, with D tentatively TRBD1 (6 bases). The ends were cut back, 6 bases at V and 11 bases at J, with 16 bases in the middle. This CDR3 is 12 amino acids long. Per the germline V gene, CDR1 is MNHEY and CDR2 is SVGAGI.

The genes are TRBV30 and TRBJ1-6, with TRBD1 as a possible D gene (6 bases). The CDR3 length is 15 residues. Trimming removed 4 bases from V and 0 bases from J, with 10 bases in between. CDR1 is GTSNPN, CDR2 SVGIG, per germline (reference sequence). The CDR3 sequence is CAWKGRGSYNSPLHF. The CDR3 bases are TGTGCCTGGAAGGGCAGGGGCTCCTATAATTCACCCCTCCACTTT.

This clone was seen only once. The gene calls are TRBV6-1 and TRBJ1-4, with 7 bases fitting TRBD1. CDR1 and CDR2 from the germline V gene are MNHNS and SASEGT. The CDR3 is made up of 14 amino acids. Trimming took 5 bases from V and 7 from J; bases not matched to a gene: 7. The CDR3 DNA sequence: TGTGCCAGCAGTCTGACAGGGTCGGGTGAAAAACTGTTTTTT. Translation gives CASSLTGSGEKLFF.

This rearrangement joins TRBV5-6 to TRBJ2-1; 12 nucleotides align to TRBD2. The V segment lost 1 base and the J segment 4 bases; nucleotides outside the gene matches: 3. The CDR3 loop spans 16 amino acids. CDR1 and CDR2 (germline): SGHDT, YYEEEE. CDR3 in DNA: TGTGCCAGCAGCTTGACAACTAGCGGGGGGTACAATGAGCAGTTCTTC. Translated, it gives CASSLTTSGGYNEQFF.

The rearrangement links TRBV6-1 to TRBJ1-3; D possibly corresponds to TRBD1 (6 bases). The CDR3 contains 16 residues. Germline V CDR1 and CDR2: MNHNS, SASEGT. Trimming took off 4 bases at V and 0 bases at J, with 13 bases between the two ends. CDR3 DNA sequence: TGTGCCAGCAGTGGAACTCGGACAGTCTCTGGAAACACCATATATTTT. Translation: CASSGTRTVSGNTIYF.

CDR3 in DNA: TGTGCCAGCAGCTTAGAAGGGAACAATTCACCCCTCCACTTT. It is translated as CASSLEGNNSPLHF. The chain joins TRBV7-8 to TRBJ1-6; no definite D call. The CDR3 has 14 amino acids. CDR1 and CDR2 (germline): SGHVS, FQNEAQ. The V end lost 1 base, the J end lost 7 bases, and 8 bases lay between the germline ends.